This T cell receptor (beta chain) derives from a study of T-cell reconstitution after alpha-beta-depleted transplantation in children (TCRdb year 2016). A note on the overall study: The study quantitatively tracked T-cell immune reconstitution after TCRalphabeta/CD19-depleted allogeneic hematopoietic cell transplantation in children using TCR repertoire profiling. Beyond this particular receptor, the publication reports: The high TCRbeta diversity at day 60 in some patients was ascribed to recipient T cells and intrathymic progenitors that had survived conditioning. Over subsequent months, a decline in hyperexpanded clone frequencies was noted, and after one year, T-cell counts and TCRbeta diversity were mostly ascribed to newly produced T cells. About two months after transplant, the apparently early recovery of alphabetaT-cell counts reportedly depended on just several hundred clones that had expanded rapidly and came from non-depleted graft cells.

This clonotype was recorded at least ten times. The specificity of this receptor is unknown. The input lacks base qualities; no much larger clone sits a single base away. Taken with the paper, the label for treatment or condition translates to: allogeneic hematopoietic cell transplantation with graft depleted of TCRalphabeta T cells and CD19 B cells. The transplant recipients were children given TCRalphabeta/CD19-depleted allogeneic hematopoietic cell grafts. Preparation of the library involved PCR. Sequencing used an Illumina HiSeq 2500. TCR library preparation used molecular barcoding, with unique molecular identifiers applied to normalize quantification of the TCRbeta repertoire. TCRdb trimmed the raw reads at Q25, called clones with MiXCR and kept productive beta chains. One record per CDR3 amino acid sequence lists the most common genes and DNA. The sample table lists over 450,000 distinct CDR3 sequences, about 11% of them with a count of one. The top ten clonotypes cover 2% to 2.5% of the sample.

This sample comprised PBMCs, obtained before TCRalphabeta/CD19-depleted stem cell transplant. The source is a child aged 2 to 9 with inherited bone marrow failure, due to receive a stem cell transplant.

The CDR3 region has the sequence CASTGTSGGSTDTQYF. The nucleotides are TGTGCCAGCACCGGGACTAGCGGGGGCAGCACAGATACGCAGTATTTT. The V gene is TRBV2 and the J gene is TRBJ2-3; 14 nucleotides in the junction match TRBD2. The germline V gene sets CDR1 to SNHLY and CDR2 to FYNNEI. From the cysteine up to the phenylalanine, the CDR3 has a length of 16 residues. Just the 48-base CDR3 DNA is kept, in frame starting at base 1. V trim: 7 bases; J trim: 0 bases; unmatched bases: 3.